Sequencing of this T cell receptor (beta chain) was carried out in a study of OX40 agonist ivuxolimab in advanced cancers. Here immunoSEQ multiplex PCR was the method, and the copy in TCRdb shows in-frame clones only, minus some. The profile shows around 79,000 clones, about 91% of them singletons. The V gene end was trimmed by 0 bases and the J gene end by 13 bases; junction bases not matched to a gene: 18. The CDR3 covers 16 residues. Germline lookup yields CDR1 GTSNPN and CDR2 SVGIG (reference sequence). The receptor was isolated from an adult with an advanced solid tumor such as melanoma, head and neck, liver or kidney cancer. The chain has TRBV30 and TRBJ1-2; the match to TRBD1 covers 9 bases. The material was CD4+ or CD8+ T cells sorted from blood, obtained in a trial of the OX40 agonist ivuxolimab. Written as DNA, the CDR3 is TGTGCCTGGAGTGTAAAAACCGGGACAGGGTTTATTAATCTCACCTTC. Amino acid sequence: CAWSVKTGTGFINLTF.